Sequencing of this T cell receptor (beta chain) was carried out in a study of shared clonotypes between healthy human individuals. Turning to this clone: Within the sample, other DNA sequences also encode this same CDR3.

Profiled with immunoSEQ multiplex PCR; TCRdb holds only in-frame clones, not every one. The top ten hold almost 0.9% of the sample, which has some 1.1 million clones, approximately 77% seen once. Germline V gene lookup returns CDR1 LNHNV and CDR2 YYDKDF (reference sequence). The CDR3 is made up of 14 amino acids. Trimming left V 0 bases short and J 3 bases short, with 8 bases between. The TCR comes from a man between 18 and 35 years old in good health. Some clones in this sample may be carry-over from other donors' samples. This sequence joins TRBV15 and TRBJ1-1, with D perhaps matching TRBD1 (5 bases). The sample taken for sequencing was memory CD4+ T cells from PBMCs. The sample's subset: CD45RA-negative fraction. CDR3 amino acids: CATSRDGGYTEAFF. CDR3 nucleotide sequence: TGTGCCACCAGCAGAGACGGGGGGTACACTGAAGCTTTCTTT.